The 8 T cell receptor beta chains below were found in one sample sequenced in a study of cytomegalovirus exposure and HLA in healthy donors. A multiplex PCR was run with 60 Vbeta primers and 13 Jbeta primers. Some clones are missing from TCRdb's copy, which holds only in-frame ones; the method was immunoSEQ multiplex PCR. The sample contains roughly 90,000 clones, 85% to 90% of which appear only once. Sequencing input: PBMCs. The receptors were gathered from a man aged 18 to 30 in good health and CMV-seronegative.

This clone was detected a few times. This sequence joins TRBV18 and TRBJ1-3; tentatively, D is TRBD1 (5 bases). Germline CDR1 reads KGHSH; CDR2 reads LQKENI. Trimming left V 7 bases short and J 0 bases short, with 10 bases between. The CDR3 has 14 residues. DNA for the CDR3: TGTGCCAGCTATCAGGGCGGCTCTGGAAACACCATATATTTT. It translates to CASYQGGSGNTIYF.

The V gene is TRBV18, the J gene TRBJ2-7; weak D call: TRBD1 (6 bases). V lost 3 bases and J lost 2, with 14 bases in between. The CDR3 is 15 amino acids. Germline V gives CDR1 KGHSH, CDR2 LQKENI. CDR3 sequence: CASSPSPDSPYEQYF. The CDR3 DNA sequence: TGTGCCAGCTCACCCAGTCCGGACAGCCCCTACGAGCAGTACTTC.

The CDR3 DNA reads TGTGCCTGGAGTCTGGGGGGGTCTGGGGCCAACGTCCTGACTTTC. Translating gives CAWSLGGSGANVLTF. The chain carries TRBV30 and TRBJ2-6, with 7 bases fitting TRBD2. The V and J ends lost 2 bases and 1 base, in that order; junction bases with no gene match: 2. Germline V gene sequence: CDR1 GTSNPN, CDR2 SVGIG (reference sequence). CDR3 length equals 15 residues.

This sequence joins TRBV9 and TRBJ2-5, with TRBD2 matching over 7 bases. Germline V CDR1 and CDR2: SGDLS, YYNGEE. Losses at the gene ends were 0 bases for V and 4 bases for J; bases not matched to a gene: 6. The CDR3 runs to 15 residues. The CDR3, as DNA: TGTGCCAGCAGCGTAGGGGTAGCGGGCTCAGAGACCCAGTACTTC. This sequence encodes CASSVGVAGSETQYF.

V usage is TRBV6-5 and J usage is TRBJ2-7, with 14 bases lining up with TRBD2. The J segment lost 5 bases and the V segment lost 2 bases, leaving 5 bases of the junction unmatched. Germline lookup yields CDR1 MNHEY and CDR2 SVGAGI. The CDR3 covers 16 residues. CDR3 region: CASSYRGLAGEHEQYF. The DNA of the CDR3 is TGTGCCAGCAGTTACCGGGGACTAGCGGGAGAACACGAGCAGTACTTC.

The J gene is TRBJ2-7, the V gene TRBV7-9; a possible D gene is TRBD2 (5 bases). Per germline, CDR1 SEHNR and CDR2 FQNEAQ (reference sequence). The CDR3 contains 12 residues. Trimming left V 6 bases short and J 6 bases short, with 12 bases between. The DNA for the CDR3 is TGTGCCAGCAGGGGGAGAGATTCCGAGCAGTACTTC. Translation gives CASRGRDSEQYF. The full variable domain, its missing parts supplied by reference TRBV7-9 and TRBJ2-7, is DTGVSQNPRHKITKRGQNVTFRCDPISEHNRLYWYRQTLGQGPEFLTYFQNEAQLEKSRLLSDRFSAERPKGSFSTLEIQRTEQGDSAMYLCASRGRDSEQYFGPGTRLTVT.

V gene TRBV5-1 combines with J gene TRBJ2-7, with a tentative D call TRBD2 (5 bases). The V and J ends lost 4 bases and 1 base respectively, with 9 bases between them. Germline V gives CDR1 SGHRS, CDR2 YFSETQ. This CDR3 is built from 13 residues. The CDR3 region has the DNA TGCGCCAGCAGCGGAGAGCGGTCCTACGAGCAGTACTTC. This encodes CASSGERSYEQYF.

This clone was picked up one time. The CDR3 bases are TGCAGCGTTGGTCCAGGGACCGGGGAGCTGTTTTTT. This encodes CSVGPGTGELFF. The V call is TRBV29-1, the J call TRBJ2-2; D possibly corresponds to TRBD1 (5 bases). CDR1 is SQVTM, CDR2 ANQGSEA, per germline. CDR3 length equals 12 residues. Between the trimmed V and J ends, which lost 4 bases and 5 bases, there was a span of 8 bases.